Shown below are 5 T cell receptor beta chains from a single sample sequenced in a study of long-term antiretroviral therapy in people with HIV. Version v3.0 of the immunoSEQ assay was performed at survey level. Method: immunoSEQ multiplex PCR; TCRdb's copy keeps in-frame clones and lacks some. The table lists around 21,000 clones, around 80% of them singletons. This sample comprised unsorted PBMCs, obtained 0.2 years after starting antiretroviral therapy. These receptors all stem from a woman aged 25 to 39 with HIV.

The chain links TRBV6-1 to TRBJ2-2; TRBD1 or TRBD2 may be the D gene (6 bases each). Germline V lookup: CDR1 MNHNS, CDR2 SASEGT. This CDR3 has 13 amino acids. V was trimmed by 6 bases and J by 7 bases, leaving 12 bases between them. For the CDR3, the DNA is TGTGCCAGCAGCCGGGCGGGACACGGGGAGCTGTTTTTT. Translated: CASSRAGHGELFF.

This chain uses TRBV30 with TRBJ2-6; 7 positions agree with TRBD1. The CDR3 sequence is 17 residues long. Germline V lookup: CDR1 GTSNPN, CDR2 SVGIG (reference sequence). Trimming removed 8 bases from V and 2 bases from J; junction bases left unmatched: 15. The DNA for the CDR3 is TGTGCCCGAACCGAGCCGACAGGGTCCACTGGGGCCAACGTCCTGACTTTC. It specifies CARTEPTGSTGANVLTF.

This chain connects TRBV10-3 to TRBJ2-7, with D unresolved. Germline V gives CDR1 ENHRY, CDR2 SYGVKD. V lost 6 bases to trimming and J lost 2 bases, with 5 bases between them. The CDR3 covers 11 residues. The CDR3 nucleotides read TGTGCCATCAGCAGCACCTACGAGCAGTACTTC. As protein: CAISSTYEQYF.

This clone was seen a few times. The rearrangement joins TRBV14 to TRBJ2-3; no definite D call. Germline loops: CDR1 SGHDN, CDR2 FVKESK. V was clipped by 4 bases and J by 6 bases, with 11 bases between them. The CDR3 loop spans 13 amino acids. The CDR3 coding sequence is TGTGCCAGCAGCCCGATCGCCGCTGATACGCAGTATTTT. This translates into CASSPIAADTQYF.

The chain is built from TRBV14 and TRBJ1-2; 7 bases match TRBD1. With V trimmed by 2 bases and J by 2 bases, 11 bases remained unmatched. The CDR3 has 17 amino acids. CDR1 and CDR2 (germline): SGHDN, FVKESK. The CDR3 region is CASSQLSGQSSNYGYTF. As DNA, the CDR3 is TGTGCCAGCAGCCAATTATCGGGACAGTCATCGAACTATGGCTACACCTTC.